This T cell receptor (beta chain) stems from a study of T-cell reconstitution after alpha-beta-depleted transplantation in children. The CDR3 loop spans 16 amino acids. After removal of 5 bases from V and 4 bases from J, the junction contained 14 bases not matched to a gene. Germline-derived CDR1 and CDR2 are SGHVS and FQNEAQ. For TCRbeta, the library was prepared with unique molecular identifiers. TCRdb analysed the PCR reads with MiXCR anew, one entry per CDR3 protein. Found here are approximately 240,000 distinct CDR3 sequences, 9% to 10% of them singletons; the top ten hold about 5.4%. Many counts were recorded for this clonotype.

Sequences were derived from PBMCs from the stem cell graft donor, sampled from the stem cell graft. This receptor was taken from a human donor who donated a stem cell graft to a child with SCID. The genes are TRBV7-8 and TRBJ2-7, with 7 positions matching TRBD1. The CDR3 spells CASSLGTAYEMYEQYF. The CDR3 region has the DNA TGTGCCAGCAGCCTCGGGACAGCTTACGAGATGTACGAGCAGTACTTC. The entire variable domain, with the rest obtained from reference TRBV7-8 and TRBJ2-7, is as follows: GAGVSQSPRYKVAKRGQDVALRCDPISGHVSLFWYQQALGQGPEFLTYFQNEAQLDKSGLPSDRFFAERPEGSVSTLKIQRTQQEDSAVYLCASSLGTAYEMYEQYFGPGTRLTVT.